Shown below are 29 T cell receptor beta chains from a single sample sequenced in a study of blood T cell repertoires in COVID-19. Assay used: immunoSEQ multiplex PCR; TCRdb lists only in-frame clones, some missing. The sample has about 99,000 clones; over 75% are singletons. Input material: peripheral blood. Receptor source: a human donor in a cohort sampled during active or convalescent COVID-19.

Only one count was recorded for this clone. The chain's CDR3 is CASSPSGGYEQYF. The CDR3 DNA is TGTGCCAGCTCACCCTCAGGGGGGTACGAGCAGTACTTC. The chain links TRBV18 to TRBJ2-7; a possible D gene is TRBD1 (7 bases). The V gene's germline CDR1 is KGHSH and CDR2 LQKENI. The CDR3 has 13 residues. V lost 3 bases and J 4 bases, leaving 10 bases between the germline ends.

The CDR3 DNA reads as TGTGCCAGCAGCGTACCTGAAGGGGGCGGATCGGAGACCCAGTACTTC. It encodes CASSVPEGGGSETQYF. The chain is built from TRBV5-4 and TRBJ2-5, with 7 nucleotides matching TRBD1. Germline V gives CDR1 SGHNT, CDR2 YYREEE (reference sequence). J gave up 5 bases and V 4 bases, and 14 bases lay outside the gene matches. The CDR3 loop spans 16 amino acids.

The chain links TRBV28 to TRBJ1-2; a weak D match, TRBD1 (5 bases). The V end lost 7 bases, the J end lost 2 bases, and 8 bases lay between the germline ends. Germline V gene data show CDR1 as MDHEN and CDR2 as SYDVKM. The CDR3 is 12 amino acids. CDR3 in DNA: TGTGCCAGCAAGGCAGGGAACTATGGCTACACCTTC. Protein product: CASKAGNYGYTF.

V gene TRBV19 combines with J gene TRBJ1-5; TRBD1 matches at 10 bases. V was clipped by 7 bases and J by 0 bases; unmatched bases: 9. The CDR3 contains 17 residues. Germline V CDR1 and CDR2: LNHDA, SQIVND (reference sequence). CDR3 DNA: TGTGCCAGTAAACTGGGGACAGGGGACTATAGCAATCAGCCCCAGCATTTT. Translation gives CASKLGTGDYSNQPQHF.

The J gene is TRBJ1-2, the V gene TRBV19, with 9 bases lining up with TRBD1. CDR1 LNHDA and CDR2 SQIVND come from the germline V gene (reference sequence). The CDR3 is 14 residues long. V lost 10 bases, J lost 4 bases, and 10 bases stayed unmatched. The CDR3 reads CATSPGTGLYGYTF. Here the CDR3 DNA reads TGTGCCACCTCCCCCGGGACAGGGCTCTATGGCTACACCTTC. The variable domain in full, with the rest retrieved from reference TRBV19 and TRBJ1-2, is DGGITQSPKYLFRKEGQNVTLSCEQNLNHDAMYWYRQDPGQGLRLIYYSQIVNDFQKGDIAEGYSVSREKKESFPLTVTSAQKNPTAFYLCATSPGTGLYGYTFGSGTRLTVV.

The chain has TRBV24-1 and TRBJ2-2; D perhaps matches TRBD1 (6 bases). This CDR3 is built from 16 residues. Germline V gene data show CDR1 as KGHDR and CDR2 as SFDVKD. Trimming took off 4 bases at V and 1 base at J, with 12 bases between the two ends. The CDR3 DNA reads TGTGCCACCAGTGACCCGGACAGAATGAACACCGGGGAGCTGTTTTTT. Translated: CATSDPDRMNTGELFF.

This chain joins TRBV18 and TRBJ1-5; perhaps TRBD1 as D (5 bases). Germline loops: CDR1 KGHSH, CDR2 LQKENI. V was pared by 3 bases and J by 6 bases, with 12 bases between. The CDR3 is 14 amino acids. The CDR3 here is CASSPGAGSQPQHF. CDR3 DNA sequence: TGTGCCAGCTCACCTGGGGCAGGATCTCAGCCCCAGCATTTT.

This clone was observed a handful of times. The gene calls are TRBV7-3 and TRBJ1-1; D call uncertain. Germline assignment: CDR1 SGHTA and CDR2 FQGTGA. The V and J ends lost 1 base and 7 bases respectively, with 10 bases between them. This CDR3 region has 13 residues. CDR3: CASSLSTIGEAFF. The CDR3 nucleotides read TGTGCCAGCAGCTTAAGTACTATCGGTGAAGCTTTCTTT.

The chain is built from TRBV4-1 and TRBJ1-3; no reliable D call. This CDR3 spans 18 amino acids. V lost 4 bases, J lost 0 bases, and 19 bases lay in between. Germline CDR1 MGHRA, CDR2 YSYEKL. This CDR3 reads CASSPEEMIGSSGNTIYF. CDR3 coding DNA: TGCGCCAGCAGCCCCGAAGAGATGATAGGGAGCTCTGGAAACACCATATATTTT.

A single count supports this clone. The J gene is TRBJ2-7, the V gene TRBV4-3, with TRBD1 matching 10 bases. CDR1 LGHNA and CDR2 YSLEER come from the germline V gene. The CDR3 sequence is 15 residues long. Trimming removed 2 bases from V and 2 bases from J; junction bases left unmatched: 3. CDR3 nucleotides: TGCGCCAGCAGCCAAAGGACAGGGGGGACCTACGAGCAGTACTTC. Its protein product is CASSQRTGGTYEQYF.

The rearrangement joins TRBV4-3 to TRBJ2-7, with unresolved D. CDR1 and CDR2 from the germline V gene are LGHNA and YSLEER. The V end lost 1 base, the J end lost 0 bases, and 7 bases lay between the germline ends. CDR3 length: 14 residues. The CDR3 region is CASSQVMSSYEQYF. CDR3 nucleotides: TGCGCCAGCAGCCAAGTTATGAGCTCCTACGAGCAGTACTTC.

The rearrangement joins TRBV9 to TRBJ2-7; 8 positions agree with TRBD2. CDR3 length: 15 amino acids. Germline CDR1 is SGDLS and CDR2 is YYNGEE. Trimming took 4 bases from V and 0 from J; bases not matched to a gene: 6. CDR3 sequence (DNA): TGTGCCAGCAGCCTAAGCGGGGGCCTCTCCTACGAGCAGTACTTC. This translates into CASSLSGGLSYEQYF.

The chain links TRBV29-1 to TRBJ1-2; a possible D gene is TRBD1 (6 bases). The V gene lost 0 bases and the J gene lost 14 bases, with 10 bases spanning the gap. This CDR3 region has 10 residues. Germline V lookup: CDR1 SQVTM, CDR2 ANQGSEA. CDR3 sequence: CSVEEGAYTF. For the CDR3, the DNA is TGCAGCGTTGAAGAGGGGGCCTATACCTTC.

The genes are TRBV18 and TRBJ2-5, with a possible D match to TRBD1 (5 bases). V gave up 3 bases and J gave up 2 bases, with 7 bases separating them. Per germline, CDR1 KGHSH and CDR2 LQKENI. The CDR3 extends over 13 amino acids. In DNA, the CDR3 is TGTGCCAGCTCACCCAACAGGCAAGAGACCCAGTACTTC. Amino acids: CASSPNRQETQYF.

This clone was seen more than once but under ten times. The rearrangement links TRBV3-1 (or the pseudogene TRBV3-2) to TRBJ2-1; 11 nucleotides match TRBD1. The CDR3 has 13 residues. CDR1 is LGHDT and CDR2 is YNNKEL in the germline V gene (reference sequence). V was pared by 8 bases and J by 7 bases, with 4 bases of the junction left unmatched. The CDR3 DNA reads TGTGCCAGCGGAGGGACAGGGGGGAATGAGCAGTTCTTC. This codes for CASGGTGGNEQFF.

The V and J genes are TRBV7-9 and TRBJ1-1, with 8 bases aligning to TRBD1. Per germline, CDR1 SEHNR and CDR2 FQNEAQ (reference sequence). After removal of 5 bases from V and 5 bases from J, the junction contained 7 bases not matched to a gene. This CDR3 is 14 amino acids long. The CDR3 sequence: CASSHSGGETEAFF. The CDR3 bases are TGTGCCAGCAGCCACTCAGGGGGCGAAACTGAAGCTTTCTTT. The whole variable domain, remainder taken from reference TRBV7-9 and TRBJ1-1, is DTGVSQNPRHKITKRGQNVTFRCDPISEHNRLYWYRQTLGQGPEFLTYFQNEAQLEKSRLLSDRFSAERPKGSFSTLEIQRTEQGDSAMYLCASSHSGGETEAFFGQGTRLTVV.

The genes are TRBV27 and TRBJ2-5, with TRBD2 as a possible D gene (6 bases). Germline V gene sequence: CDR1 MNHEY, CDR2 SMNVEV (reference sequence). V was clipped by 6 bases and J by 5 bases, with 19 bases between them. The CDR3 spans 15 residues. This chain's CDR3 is CASSTEWAGIETQYF. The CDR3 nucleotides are TGTGCCAGCAGCACCGAGTGGGCGGGGATCGAGACCCAGTACTTC.

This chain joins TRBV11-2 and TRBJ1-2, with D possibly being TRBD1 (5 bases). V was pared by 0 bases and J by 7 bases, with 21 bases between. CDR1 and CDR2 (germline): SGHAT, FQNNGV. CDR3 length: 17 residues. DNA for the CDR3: TGTGCCAGCAGCTTAGATCGGGGGGGACTGGGGTCGCGTGGCTACACCTTC. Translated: CASSLDRGGLGSRGYTF.

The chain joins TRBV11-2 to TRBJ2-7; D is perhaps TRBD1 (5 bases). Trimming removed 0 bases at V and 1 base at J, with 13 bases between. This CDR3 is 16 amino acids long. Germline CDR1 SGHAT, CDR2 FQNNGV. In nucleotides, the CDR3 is TGTGCCAGCAGCTTAGATCTGGCAGGGTGGTCCTACGAGCAGTACTTC. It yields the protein CASSLDLAGWSYEQYF. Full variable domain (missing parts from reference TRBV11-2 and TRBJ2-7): EAGVAQSPRYKIIEKRQSVAFWCNPISGHATLYWYQQILGQGPKLLIQFQNNGVVDDSQLPKDRFSAERLKGVDSTLKIQPAKLEDSAVYLCASSLDLAGWSYEQYFGPGTRLTVT.

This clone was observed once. CDR3 in amino acids: CASSRTSGNTDTQYF. The CDR3 DNA is TGTGCCAGCAGCCGGACTAGCGGTAACACAGATACGCAGTATTTT. This chain uses TRBV5-4 with TRBJ2-3; 10 nucleotides align to TRBD2. The CDR3 length is 15 residues. Germline V gives CDR1 SGHNT, CDR2 YYREEE (reference sequence). V lost 4 bases to trimming and J lost 2 bases; unmatched junction nucleotides: 4.

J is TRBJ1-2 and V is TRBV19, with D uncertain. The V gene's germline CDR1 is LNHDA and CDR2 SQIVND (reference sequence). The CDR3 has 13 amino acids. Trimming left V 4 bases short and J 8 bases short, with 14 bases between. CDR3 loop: CASSKRGDLGYTF. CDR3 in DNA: TGTGCCAGTAGTAAGCGCGGGGATTTGGGCTACACCTTC.

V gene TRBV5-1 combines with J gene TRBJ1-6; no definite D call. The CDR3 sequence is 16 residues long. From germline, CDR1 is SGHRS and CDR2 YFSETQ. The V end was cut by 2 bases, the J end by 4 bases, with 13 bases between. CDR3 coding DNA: TGCGCCAGCAGCTTTGGTACCGAGGCATATAATTCACCCCTCCACTTT. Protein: CASSFGTEAYNSPLHF.

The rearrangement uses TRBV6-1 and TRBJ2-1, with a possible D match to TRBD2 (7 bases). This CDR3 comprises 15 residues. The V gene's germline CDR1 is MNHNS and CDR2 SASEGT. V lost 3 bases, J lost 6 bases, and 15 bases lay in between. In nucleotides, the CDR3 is TGTGCCAGCAGTGAGAGTGGGGGGGCCTCCAATGAGCAGTTCTTC. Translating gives CASSESGGASNEQFF.

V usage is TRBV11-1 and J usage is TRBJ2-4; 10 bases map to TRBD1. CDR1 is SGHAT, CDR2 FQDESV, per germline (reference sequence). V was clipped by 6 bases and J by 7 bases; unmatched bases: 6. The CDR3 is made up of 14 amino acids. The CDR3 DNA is TGTGCCAGCAGTACCCGACAGGGGGCGAACATTCAGTACTTC. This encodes CASSTRQGANIQYF.

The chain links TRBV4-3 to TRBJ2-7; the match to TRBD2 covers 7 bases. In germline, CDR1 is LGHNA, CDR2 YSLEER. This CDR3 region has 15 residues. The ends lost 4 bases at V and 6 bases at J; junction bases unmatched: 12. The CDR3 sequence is CASSLWLGGTGEQYF. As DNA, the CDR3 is TGCGCCAGCAGCCTTTGGCTGGGAGGGACCGGCGAGCAGTACTTC.

CDR3 nucleotide sequence: TGTGCCAGCAGCAACCCTACAGGGCCCACTAATGAAAAACTGTTTTTT. Its translation is CASSNPTGPTNEKLFF. This chain uses TRBV14 with TRBJ1-4, with a tentative D call TRBD1 (6 bases). The CDR3 is 16 amino acids. CDR1 and CDR2 from the germline V gene are SGHDN and FVKESK. V was shortened by 5 bases and J by 2 bases, with 15 bases between the two germline ends. Looking up the rest from reference TRBV14 and TRBJ1-4 gives the full variable domain: EAGVTQFPSHSVIEKGQTVTLRCDPISGHDNLYWYRRVMGKEIKFLLHFVKESKQDESGMPNNRFLAERTGGTYSTLKVQPAELEDSGVYFCASSNPTGPTNEKLFFGSGTQLSVL.

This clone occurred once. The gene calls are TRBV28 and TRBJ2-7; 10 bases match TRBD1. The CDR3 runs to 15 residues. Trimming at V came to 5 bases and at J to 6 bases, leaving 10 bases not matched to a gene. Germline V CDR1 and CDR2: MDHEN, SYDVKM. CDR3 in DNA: TGTGCCAGCAGTCTCTCGACAGGGGGCGCGGGCGAGCAGTACTTC. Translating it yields CASSLSTGGAGEQYF.

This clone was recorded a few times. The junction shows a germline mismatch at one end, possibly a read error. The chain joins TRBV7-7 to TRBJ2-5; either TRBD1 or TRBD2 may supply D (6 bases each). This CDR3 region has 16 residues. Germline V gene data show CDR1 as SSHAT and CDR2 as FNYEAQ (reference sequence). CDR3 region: CASSLGGTSYQETQYF. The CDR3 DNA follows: TGTGCTAGCAGCTTAGGGGGGACATCGTACCAAGAGACCCAGTACTTC.

The CDR3 loop reads CASSLHGSDTEAFF. CDR3 DNA: TGTGCCAGCAGCTTACACGGGAGCGACACTGAAGCTTTCTTT. The rearrangement uses TRBV7-3 and TRBJ1-1; D not certain. The V gene's germline CDR1 is SGHTA and CDR2 FQGTGA. This CDR3 is built from 14 residues. Trimming shortened V by 2 bases and J by 3 bases, and 10 bases separated the two germline ends.